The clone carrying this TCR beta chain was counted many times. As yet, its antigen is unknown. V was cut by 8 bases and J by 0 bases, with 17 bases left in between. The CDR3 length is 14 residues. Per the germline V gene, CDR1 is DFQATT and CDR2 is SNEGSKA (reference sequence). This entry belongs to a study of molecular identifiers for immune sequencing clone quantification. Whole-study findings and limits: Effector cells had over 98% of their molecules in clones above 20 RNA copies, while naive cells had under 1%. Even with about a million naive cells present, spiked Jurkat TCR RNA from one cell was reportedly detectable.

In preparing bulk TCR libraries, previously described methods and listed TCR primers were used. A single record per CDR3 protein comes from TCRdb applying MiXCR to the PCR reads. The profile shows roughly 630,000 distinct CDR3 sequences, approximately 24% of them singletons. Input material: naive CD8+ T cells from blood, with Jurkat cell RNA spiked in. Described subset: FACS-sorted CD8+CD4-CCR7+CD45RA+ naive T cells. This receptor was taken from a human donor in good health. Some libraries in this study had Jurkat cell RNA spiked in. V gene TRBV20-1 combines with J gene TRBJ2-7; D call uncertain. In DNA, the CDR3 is TGCAGTCCCCGAGTCCGAGGCGTCTCCTACGAGCAGTACTTC. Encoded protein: CSPRVRGVSYEQYF.